These T cell receptor beta chains were read from a single sample in a study of cytomegalovirus exposure and HLA in healthy donors. TCRdb's table, derived via immunoSEQ multiplex PCR, lists solely in-frame clones and lacks some. Recorded for this sample: 160,000 or so clones. The sequenced sample consisted of PBMCs. All receptors come from a man aged 30 to 39 in good health and CMV-seronegative. CDR3s include the opening cysteine and the closing phenylalanine or tryptophan.

>TRBJ1-5|TRBV28
CASTIGGGLVPQHF
>TRBJ2-1|TRBV7-9
CASRDTGVSYNEQFF
>TRBJ2-3|TRBV19
CASSIGGSSGSTDTQYF
>TRBJ2-1|TRBV4-1
CASSQEGGDEQFF
>TRBJ1-1|TRBV29-1
CSVEFSPMNTEAFF
>TRBJ2-7|TRBV11-2
CASSLSSSNYEQYF
>TRBJ1-1|TRBV10-3
CAISGQNTEAFF
>TRBJ1-4|TRBV7-2
CASSFRGNNEKLFF
>TRBJ2-3|TRBV16
CASSQGLDTQYF
>TRBJ2-3|TRBV7-9
CASKIPRLAGNTDTQYF
>TRBJ2-5|TRBV6-5
CASSYNPPPGQETQYF
>TRBJ1-5|TRBV6-1
CASSDGTGYNQPQHF
>TRBJ2-7|TRBV5-1
CASSFGTGSRGEQYF
>TRBJ2-5|TRBV7-9
CASSIGQGANEQYF
>TRBJ2-3|TRBV20-1
CSARFADTQYF
>TRBJ1-1|TRBV5-1
CASQRGSTEAFF
>TRBJ1-4|TRBV12-1
CASSFRQGDEKLFF
>TRBJ2-2|TRBV4-1
CASTRLAGTNTGELFF
>TRBJ1-1|TRBV28
CASSLWGTGVGEAFF
>TRBJ1-2|TRBV7-8
CASSLLTGAANYGYTF
>TRBJ2-1|TRBV29-1
CSVTNYAGGEIFF
>TRBJ2-7|TRBV18
CASSPSLRLAGFSYEQYF
>TRBJ2-5|TRBV10-3
CAISNSNTQETQYF
>TRBJ2-5|TRBV7-2
CASSLAGQMGQETQYF
>TRBJ1-1|TRBV15
CATSWDGGKNTEAFF
>TRBJ2-7|TRBV11-3
CASSRGLAGVSYEQYF
>TRBJ2-2|TRBV27
CASSLSAGVGTGELFF
>.|TRBV30
CAWSRGALDLYEQYF
>TRBJ1-6|TRBV10-3
CAISVTDNNSPLHF
>TRBJ2-3|TRBV5-5
CASSLLGGLAGAPDTQYF
>TRBJ2-7|TRBV5-1
CASSFTGISYEQYF
>TRBJ2-2|TRBV4-3
CASSQVFPSGGSFGELFF
>TRBJ2-3|TRBV13
CASSPLAGDTDTQYF
>TRBJ2-7|TRBV9
CASSVATGTEPYYEQYF
>TRBJ1-2|TRBV10-1
CASSTQLLKGLPYGYTF
>TRBJ2-1|TRBV6-4
CASSAQRALAQEQFF
>TRBJ2-2|TRBV7-6
CASSQDTNTGELFF
>TRBJ2-3|TRBV5-1
CASSLEGLSTGVTQYF
>TRBJ2-3|TRBV5-1
CASSEFSGTYTDTQYF
>TRBJ2-7|TRBV4-1
CASSFTYRDRSGEQYF
>TRBJ2-7|TRBV2
CASSGRTSGSYEQYF
>TRBJ2-2|TRBV19
CASSARDFGTGELFF
>TRBJ1-2|TRBV27
CASRQGHYGYTF
>TRBJ1-4|TRBV19
CASSFRDREYYEKLFF
>TRBJ1-1|TRBV5-6
CASSLPGTNTEAFF
>TRBJ1-4|TRBV4-3
CASSREQGGMDEKLFF
>TRBJ1-1|TRBV18
CASSPNRGVDEAFF